Listed below are T cell receptor beta chains from one sample, sequenced in a study of cytomegalovirus exposure and HLA in healthy donors. Assay used: immunoSEQ multiplex PCR; TCRdb lists only in-frame clones, some missing. This sample's table reports 200,000 to 250,000 clones. The sample taken for sequencing was PBMCs. Receptors originate from a woman under 40 in good health and CMV-seropositive. The CDR3 runs from the conserved cysteine through the conserved F or W. A D gene is named only where the DNA matches it firmly.

d_gene	j_gene	v_gene	CDR3nt	CDR3aa
.	TRBJ2-5	TRBV5-1	TGCGCCAGCAGCTTTGGTGGAACAGAACAAGAGACCCAGTACTTC	CASSFGGTEQETQYF
TRBD2	TRBJ2-5	TRBV5-8	TGTGCCAGTAAGCTTGGACTAGCGGGCATCTTACAAGAGACCCAGTACTTC	CASKLGLAGILQETQYF
.	TRBJ1-2	TRBV5-6	TGTGCCAGCAGCTTGGAGAGGCGCTACACCTTC	CASSLERRYTF
TRBD1	TRBJ1-1	TRBV14	TGTGCCAGCAGCCCAGGGACAGGGCGGAATAGGGACACTGAAGCTTTCTTT	CASSPGTGRNRDTEAFF
.	TRBJ2-3	TRBV6-1	TGTGCCAGCAGTCCTTTCGGCACAGATACGCAGTATTTT	CASSPFGTDTQYF
TRBD1	TRBJ1-3	TRBV11-2	TGTGCCAGCAGCTCGACAGGGGCGGGAAACACCATATATTTT	CASSSTGAGNTIYF
.	TRBJ2-3	TRBV28	TGTGCCAGCAGTGTCTTCACAGATACGCAGTATTTT	CASSVFTDTQYF
.	TRBJ1-3	TRBV5-8	TGTGCCAGCAGCGCGGGGGGGCTTACCGGAAACACCATATATTTT	CASSAGGLTGNTIYF
TRBD2	TRBJ2-3	TRBV7-2	TGTGCCAGCAGCCGGATAGCGGGAGGCACAGATACGCAGTATTTT	CASSRIAGGTDTQYF
.	TRBJ1-5	TRBV2	TGTGCCAGCAGTGCCTTTGGCAATAGCAATCAGCCCCAGCATTTT	CASSAFGNSNQPQHF
.	TRBJ2-7	TRBV12-1	TGTGCCAGCAGCTTATCTGACAGGTTTAAGAAAACTAACCAGTCCTACGAGCAGTACTTC	CASSLSDRFKKTNQSYEQYF
TRBD1	TRBJ1-6	TRBV7-9	TGTGCCAGCAGCGATCATGGGACAGAGAATTCACCCCTCCACTTT	CASSDHGTENSPLHF
TRBD1	TRBJ2-5	TRBV19	TGTGCCAGTAGTCGTCGGCAGGGGGCTTCGGGGGAGACCCAGTACTTC	CASSRRQGASGETQYF
TRBD1	TRBJ1-1	TRBV7-9	TGTGCCAGCACCATGGAAGGGACAGTTAAAGCTTTCTTT	CASTMEGTVKAFF
.	TRBJ2-7	TRBV5-5	TGTGCCAGCAGCTTCGGGCCAGCGGTTCGCGAGCAGTACTTC	CASSFGPAVREQYF
TRBD1	TRBJ1-1	TRBV6-6	TGTGCCAGCAGTTATGACAGGGTGAACACTGAAGCTTTCTTT	CASSYDRVNTEAFF
.	TRBJ1-6	TRBV14	TGTGCCAGCAGCCAAGATAGGGGGAGCTCCTATAATTCACCCCTCCACTTT	CASSQDRGSSYNSPLHF
.	TRBJ2-7	TRBV27	TGTGCCAGCATTCCGACAGGATCCTACGAGCAGTACTTC	CASIPTGSYEQYF
.	TRBJ2-7	TRBV6-5	TGTGCCAGCAGTTACTTTCAGAACTACGAGCAGTACTTC	CASSYFQNYEQYF
.	TRBJ2-7	TRBV30	TGTGCCTGGTCAGGGGCCGCTAGATCCGAGCAGTACTTC	CAWSGAARSEQYF
.	TRBJ2-2	TRBV19	TGTGCCAGTAGTATAGGTGAGAGTCCGAACACCGGGGAGCTGTTTTTT	CASSIGESPNTGELFF
TRBD1	TRBJ1-1	TRBV5-1	TGCGCCAGCAGCTTAGGGACAGGGCACACTGAAGCTTTCTTT	CASSLGTGHTEAFF
.	TRBJ2-1	TRBV10-1	TGCGCCAGCAGTGGTAGGGGGACGGCCTACAATGAGCAGTTCTTC	CASSGRGTAYNEQFF
TRBD2	TRBJ2-1	TRBV7-6	TGTGCCAGCAGCTTAGCCCCCTCCGGGACTAGCCCAAATGAGCAGTTCTTC	CASSLAPSGTSPNEQFF
.	TRBJ1-2	TRBV7-9	TGTGCCAGCAGCCAGGAGGTATCGGATGGCTACACCTTC	CASSQEVSDGYTF
TRBD2	TRBJ2-2	TRBV15	TGTGCCACCAGCAGAGACTCCATCCGGGGGGGGTTCCTGTTTTTT	CATSRDSIRGGFLFF
.	TRBJ1-3	TRBV19	TGTGCCAGTAGTTCCCTATGGGAGAAAAGCTCTGGAAACACCATATATTTT	CASSSLWEKSSGNTIYF
TRBD1	TRBJ2-2	TRBV6-1	TGTGCCAGCAGTGAAGCAGCAGGGGGCTCCACCGGGGAGCTGTTTTTT	CASSEAAGGSTGELFF
TRBD2	TRBJ2-5	TRBV4-1	TGCGCCAGCAGCCAAGATAGGTTAGCGGGGGACGAGACCCAGTACTTC	CASSQDRLAGDETQYF
.	TRBJ2-1	TRBV12-5	TGTGCTAGTGGTTTGGTTCCGGAGTACAATGAGCAGTTCTTC	CASGLVPEYNEQFF
.	TRBJ1-6	TRBV6-1	TGTGCCTTGAGGTACTCCTATAATTCACCCCTCCACTTT	CALRYSYNSPLHF
.	TRBJ1-6	TRBV4-1	TGCGCCAGCAGCCAAGATCTCGGGGGATCACCCCTCCACTTT	CASSQDLGGSPLHF
.	TRBJ1-2	TRBV7-8	TGTGCCAGCACTGGACAGCATAACTATGGCTACACCTTC	CASTGQHNYGYTF
.	TRBJ2-3	TRBV30	TGTGCCTGGAGGGACGGAGGGGCAGATACGCAGTATTTT	CAWRDGGADTQYF
.	TRBJ2-7	TRBV5-1	TGCGCCAGCAGCTTGGGCGGGCAGATTCTTTCCTACGAGCAGTACTTC	CASSLGGQILSYEQYF
TRBD2	TRBJ2-2	TRBV7-2	TGTGCCAGCAGCCGGAGTAGCGGGAGTAACACCGGGGAGCTGTTTTTT	CASSRSSGSNTGELFF
TRBD1	TRBJ1-2	TRBV28	TGTGCCAGCAGTTCGCCCGGGACAGGGGAAGCTAACTATGGCTACACCTTC	CASSSPGTGEANYGYTF
.	TRBJ1-2	TRBV4-2	TGTGCCAGCAGCGGAAAGGCAAGGGGTGGCAGTGCTAACTATGGCTACACCTTC	CASSGKARGGSANYGYTF
TRBD2	TRBJ2-1	TRBV4-2	TGTGCCAGCAGCCAAGATAAACTAGCGGGGGGACACCCCTACAATGAGCAGTTCTTC	CASSQDKLAGGHPYNEQFF
TRBD1	TRBJ1-2	TRBV11-2	TGTGCCAGCACTACAACATCGTCGCCCGGGCAGGGGGACTACACCTTC	CASTTTSSPGQGDYTF
.	TRBJ2-3	TRBV5-4	TGTGCCAGCAGACCCGGGAGTTCCACAGATACGCAGTATTTT	CASRPGSSTDTQYF
TRBD1	TRBJ2-7	TRBV10-1	TGCGCCAGGTTTCTAAGGGACAGGGTTACCTACGAGCAGTACTTC	CARFLRDRVTYEQYF
.	TRBJ2-1	TRBV6-1	TGTGCCACCCCCACCGGGGGGCTTTCCTACAATGAGCAGTTCTTC	CATPTGGLSYNEQFF
.	TRBJ1-2	TRBV29-1	TGCAGCGTTGCCGGGATCGGGAATCACTATGGCTACACCTTC	CSVAGIGNHYGYTF
TRBD1	TRBJ2-1	TRBV6-1	TGTGCCAGCAGTTCCCCCGCGGGGGGGGACAGGGGGGTCTTC	CASSSPAGGDRGVF
.	TRBJ2-3	TRBV10-1	TGCGCCAGCAGTGAATGGCGGGTCACAGATACGCAGTATTTT	CASSEWRVTDTQYF
TRBD2	TRBJ2-7	TRBV13	TGTGCCAGCAGCCCGCGGACTAGCGGGAGCCCCTACGAGCAGTACTTC	CASSPRTSGSPYEQYF
TRBD1	TRBJ1-3	TRBV5-1	TGCGCCAGCAGCGGAGGGACCGGACAGGGGAGGAGTGGAAACACCATATATTTT	CASSGGTGQGRSGNTIYF
TRBD2	TRBJ2-5	TRBV30	TGTGCCTGGAGTGTAGGTGGCGGGAGAGGAGAGACCCAGTACTTC	CAWSVGGGRGETQYF
.	TRBJ1-4	TRBV27	TGTGCCAGCAGTTTGGTCCCTCAGGGAGGAAAACTGTTTTTT	CASSLVPQGGKLFF
.	TRBJ1-2	TRBV28	TGTGCCAGCACCAGCCGACGGCGGGGGGACTATGGCTACACCTTC	CASTSRRRGDYGYTF
.	TRBJ2-5	TRBV6-5	TGTGCCAGCAGTTACTCCGGCTCAACGGGGGAGACCCAGTACTTC	CASSYSGSTGETQYF
.	TRBJ2-7	TRBV28	TGTGCCAGCAGTGCCCCTTCGCGGGGCGAGCAGTACTTC	CASSAPSRGEQYF
.	TRBJ2-5	TRBV2	TGTGCCAGCCGGGCCTCGGAGGGGCAAGAGACCCAGTACTTC	CASRASEGQETQYF